This T cell receptor beta chain was recovered during a study of beta chain features in type 1 diabetes (dated by TCRdb to the late 2010s). Background on the whole study: No differences in mean age, gender distribution, total cell number or subset yield were found between patients and healthy donors. Across all samples, almost 110 million sorted cells were examined, and cell number per subset correlated strongly with RNA yield. In the study, TCRB repertoires of sorted circulating CD4+ T cell subsets from recently diagnosed type 1 diabetes patients were compared with those of matched healthy donors. Regulatory and stem cell-like memory subsets were isolated from only 8 patients and about eight healthy donors, whereas naive and central memory subsets came from all 30 or so donors. Broader findings and caveats from the paper: Sequencing cDNA rather than genomic DNA could over-represent highly expressing activated cells, although activation and CD3 levels did not differ between groups. In all four CD4+ subsets, TCRB CDR3 length was moderately but significantly shorter in type 1 diabetes patients. Because the HLA sub-analyses included only small numbers of individuals, any influence of HLA type on TCRB rearrangement was left unresolved. Naive, central memory and regulatory TCRB repertoires appeared to be more alike among patients than among healthy donors. PCR might favor shorter templates, but patient and control samples were amplified and corrected together, so any skew would affect both groups equally. Patients with type 1 diabetes made fewer insertions and deleted more nucleotides at VDJ recombination sites, implying thymic rearrangement abnormalities.

The entire amount of isolated RNA was reverse transcribed using the High Capacity cDNA Reverse Transcription Kit, so the sequenced TCRB transcripts were expressed ones. Deep immunoSEQ sequencing was applied to naive, central memory and regulatory T cell samples, giving an average of roughly 3.3 million total reads per sample. Sorted cells were lysed in RLT buffer and RNA was extracted with DNase-treated RNeasy Micro or Mini kits, depending on cell number. To prevent cross-contamination, each cell subset was processed individually, whereas patient and healthy donor samples were processed jointly. The immunoSEQ multiplex PCR was used to amplify TCRB sequences from cDNA, generating 87-bp fragments that spanned the CDR3 region. The amplicons were sequenced using the Illumina HiSeq platform. For the original study's pipeline: PCR bias was corrected computationally using synthetic template baselines, and reads within Hamming distance 2 were collapsed, with unmergeable singletons discarded. Reads were aligned against IMGT so that V, D and J genes, CDR3 length and insertions or deletions at six rearrangement sites could be assigned. Within each subset, clonotype counts were normalized to sorted cell number, after which true diversity and Gini coefficients were computed with the tcR R package. The overlap coefficient, calculated on TCRB nucleotide sequences, was used to measure repertoire sharing. Out-of-frame TCRB sequences from naive cells were analyzed as a proxy for the pre-selection repertoire. What TCRdb holds here is the immuneACCESS table cut down to in-frame rearrangements. Part of the clones is not present; checked against another copy, under half of the missing clones reflect an unresolved V gene, and the others are unexplained. The V and J calls and the clone size are those of that table, but D and trimming were determined from the DNA. The sample profile shows around 650,000 clones; around an eighth of them were found once. Clones ranked in the top ten supply around 0.12% of the sample.

From each donor, a single peripheral blood sample of 90 to 150 mL on average was drawn into heparinised tubes. Naive, central memory, regulatory and stem cell-like memory CD4+ T cells were sorted on a BD FACSAria II using a panel including CD45RO, CCR7, CD25, CD127, CD95 and CD27. Every sorted population had a purity above 98%. Right away, PBMCs were isolated by Lymphoprep density gradient centrifugation and were stained directly, with no culture step. So that batch effects would be minimized, each experiment stained and sorted samples in pairs, pairing one healthy donor with one patient. This clone was seen more than once but under ten times. It has no known antigen specificity. Nothing much larger sits one base from this clone, and base qualities are not available. V is pared back by 4 bases and J by 6 bases, with 19 bases lying between the germline termini. From the germline V gene (reference sequence), CDR1 is GTSNPN and CDR2 is SVGIG. From cysteine to phenylalanine, the CDR3 is 14 amino acids long. Solely the CDR3 DNA is kept, with 42 bases framed from the first base.

The V and J segments used are TRBV30 and TRBJ2-7; perhaps TRBD1 is the D gene, with 5 bases matching. This clonotype was sampled from a man aged 30-40 years with type 1 diabetes. Sample: naive CD4+ T cells from blood. The meaning of the sample's cell subset or site label: true naive CD4+ T cells. The CDR3 region has the sequence CAWTSGKVNGEQYF. The DNA sequence follows: TGTGCCTGGACCTCAGGGAAGGTTAACGGCGAGCAGTACTTC.